This entry lists 4 T cell receptor beta chains sequenced from one sample in a study of blood T cell repertoires in COVID-19 (dated by TCRdb to the early 2020s). Library preparation was by the immunoSEQ multiplex PCR assay. TCRdb stores this immuneACCESS table with in-frame sequences only. Part of the clones is absent; in the studies checked, under half of the shortfall reflects unresolved V genes, and no reason is known for the rest. The sample contains about 270,000 clones, approximately 90% of them found a single time. Around 16% of the sample lies in the top ten. Sequenced: PBMCs or T cells enriched from blood (not recorded which). These receptors came from a man aged 18 to 30 who had recovered from COVID-19.

The CDR3 loop is CASSSTGYNEQFF. In nucleotides, the CDR3 is TGCGCCAGCAGCTCGACTGGTTACAATGAGCAGTTCTTC. The chain is built from TRBV5-1 and TRBJ2-1; D is unclear. Looked up from germline, CDR1 is SGHRS and CDR2 is YFSETQ. Trimming shortened V by 3 bases and J by 4 bases, and 8 bases separated the two germline ends. The CDR3 extends over 13 amino acids.

This chain uses TRBV5-1 with TRBJ2-3; 9 bases map to TRBD2. The CDR3 runs to 15 residues. The V and J ends lost 0 bases and 6 bases, in that order; junction bases with no gene match: 5. Germline CDR1 SGHRS, CDR2 YFSETQ. DNA of the CDR3: TGCGCCAGCAGCTTGGCTAGCGGGGCGATGGATACGCAGTATTTT. It specifies CASSLASGAMDTQYF.

This sequence joins TRBV25-1 and TRBJ2-1; TRBD1 matches 7 bases. This CDR3 has 15 amino acids. CDR1 is MGHDK, CDR2 SYGVNS, per germline. J gave up 7 bases and V 6 bases, and 12 bases lay outside the gene matches. CDR3 residues: CASRRDREGRNEQFF. CDR3 in DNA: TGTGCCAGCAGAAGAGACAGGGAAGGTCGGAATGAGCAGTTCTTC.

The rearrangement joins TRBV7-8 to TRBJ1-1; 7 nucleotides line up with TRBD1. Germline V lookup: CDR1 SGHVS, CDR2 FQNEAQ. Trimming took 1 base from V and 3 from J; bases not matched to a gene: 5. The CDR3 has 15 amino acids. CDR3 protein: CASSLVEGADTEAFF. In DNA form, the CDR3 reads TGTGCCAGCAGCTTAGTCGAGGGGGCTGACACTGAAGCTTTCTTT.